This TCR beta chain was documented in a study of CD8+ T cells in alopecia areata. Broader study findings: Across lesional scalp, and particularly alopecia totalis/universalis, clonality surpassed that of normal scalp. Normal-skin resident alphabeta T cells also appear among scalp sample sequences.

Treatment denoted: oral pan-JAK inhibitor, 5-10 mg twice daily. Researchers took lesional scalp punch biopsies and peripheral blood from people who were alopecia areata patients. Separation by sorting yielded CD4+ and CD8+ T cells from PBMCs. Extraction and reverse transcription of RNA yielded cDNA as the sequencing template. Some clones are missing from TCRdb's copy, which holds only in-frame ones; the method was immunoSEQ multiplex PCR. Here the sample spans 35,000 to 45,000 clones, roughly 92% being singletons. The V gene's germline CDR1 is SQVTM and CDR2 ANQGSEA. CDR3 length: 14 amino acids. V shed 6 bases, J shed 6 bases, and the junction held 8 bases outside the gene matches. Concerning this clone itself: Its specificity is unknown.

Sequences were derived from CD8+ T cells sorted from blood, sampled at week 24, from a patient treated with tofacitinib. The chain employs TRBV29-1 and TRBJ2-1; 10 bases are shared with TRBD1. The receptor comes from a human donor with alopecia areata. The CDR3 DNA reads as TGCAGCGTAGCCGGGACAGGGGAGAGCAATGAGCAGTTCTTC. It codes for CSVAGTGESNEQFF.